This T cell receptor (beta chain) comes out of a study of cytomegalovirus exposure and HLA in healthy donors. Overall study results and limits: Links to common viral pathogens appeared, in a later analysis, for several of the most significant clusters.

PCR used 60 Vbeta primers and 13 Jbeta primers. Authors' processing steps: Among the unique TCR beta chains that a later analysis counted, around 72 million in all, some 10 million were shared. Measured with immunoSEQ multiplex PCR; TCRdb has only the in-frame clones, and not every one. Clonal size and the V and J genes are those of that table, whereas D and trimming came from the DNA. The sample yields about 93,000 clones, 80% seen once. Points on this clone: What it binds is unknown.

This CDR3 region has 16 residues. Germline CDR1 is MNHNS and CDR2 is SASEGT. Germline trimming cut 2 bases from V and 12 bases from J; bases unmatched to any gene: 13. Input material: PBMCs. The rearrangement links TRBV6-1 to TRBJ2-1; 10 bases fit TRBD2. The origin of this receptor is a man aged 25-45 years in good health and CMV-seronegative. The CDR3 protein is CASSEYSTSGTGGQFF. In DNA form, the CDR3 reads TGTGCCAGCAGTGAATACAGTACTAGCGGGACGGGGGGGCAGTTCTTC.